Each of the 27 T cell receptor beta chains below was sequenced from the same sample in a study of T cells in Graves' hyperthyroidism and ophthalmopathy. Amplification yielded TCR beta CDR3 regions, with RNA transcripts as the source. A set of HTBI primers served as the primers for a first-round RT-PCR of the TCR CDR3. TCRdb re-called the multiplex PCR reads through MiXCR, storing one row per CDR3 protein. The sample carries 550,000 to 800,000 distinct CDR3 sequences, approximately 15% recorded once. Specimen: blood. Receptors originate from a man in his forties or fifties with Graves' hyperthyroidism.

This chain joins TRBV11-2 and TRBJ2-7, with D unclear. CDR1 is SGHAT and CDR2 is FQNNGV in the germline V gene. CDR3 length: 15 amino acids. The germline V and J ends were trimmed by 4 bases and 0 bases, with 13 bases remaining between them. The CDR3, as DNA: TGTGCCAGCAGCTCTGGTGGGGTTCCCTCCTACGAGCAGTACTTC. It translates to CASSSGGVPSYEQYF.

This clonotype came up many times. DNA for the CDR3: TGTGCCAGCAGGGCGACAGGGGCGCACTATGAGCAGTTCTTC. Protein sequence: CASRATGAHYEQFF. This chain connects TRBV2 to TRBJ2-1, with 8 positions matching TRBD1. This CDR3 spans 14 amino acids. Germline assignment: CDR1 SNHLY and CDR2 FYNNEI. V dropped 6 bases and J dropped 8; count of bases not matched to a gene: 9.

This clonotype was detected a few times. The rearrangement uses TRBV11-2 and TRBJ1-1; D gene ambiguous. The V end was cut by 3 bases, the J end by 6 bases, with 5 bases between. The CDR3 has 11 amino acids. Germline values: CDR1 SGHAT, CDR2 FQNNGV. The CDR3 protein is CASSFSAEAFF. DNA for the CDR3: TGTGCCAGCAGCTTCTCCGCTGAAGCTTTCTTT.

This clonotype was found many times. The chain combines TRBV28 with TRBJ1-4; no reliable D call. CDR1 is MDHEN and CDR2 is SYDVKM in the germline V gene. Trimming cost V 7 bases and J 8 bases, with 17 bases left between them. The CDR3 is 14 amino acids. The CDR3 loop reads CASTTAGSTEKLFF. Here the CDR3 DNA reads TGTGCCAGCACCACCGCGGGGTCTACCGAAAAACTGTTTTTT.

Many counts were recorded for this clonotype. The rearrangement uses TRBV6-1 and TRBJ2-2; maybe TRBD2 (6 bases). V lost 6 bases to trimming and J lost 5 bases, with 13 bases between them. Germline CDR1 and CDR2: MNHNS and SASEGT. This CDR3 has 14 amino acids. The CDR3 DNA sequence: TGTGCCAGCAGAATGGGGGAGGAGACCGGGGAGCTGTTTTTT. Translating it yields CASRMGEETGELFF.

V and J are TRBV6-1 and TRBJ1-3; D call uncertain. Germline CDR1 reads MNHNS; CDR2 reads SASEGT. Between the trimmed V and J ends, which lost 6 bases and 0 bases, there was a span of 18 bases. The CDR3 spans 17 residues. The CDR3: CASSRRAPKFSGNTIYF. The DNA for the CDR3 is TGTGCCAGCAGCCGTCGGGCTCCTAAATTCTCTGGAAACACCATATATTTT.

The chain links TRBV20-1 to TRBJ1-5, with D uncertain. V lost 2 bases, J lost 3 bases, and 11 bases lay in between. Germline values: CDR1 DFQATT, CDR2 SNEGSKA (reference sequence). This CDR3 has 14 amino acids. The CDR3, as DNA: TGCAGTGCTAGAATACAGCAAGACAATCAGCCCCAGCATTTT. Encoded protein: CSARIQQDNQPQHF.

This clonotype was seen ten or more times. The genes are TRBV27 and TRBJ2-7, with D perhaps TRBD1 (6 bases). CDR1 is MNHEY and CDR2 is SMNVEV in the germline V gene (reference sequence). V was trimmed by 2 bases and J by 3 bases, leaving 14 bases between them. The CDR3 spans 15 residues. The CDR3 sequence: CASSLMGHQFYEQYF. The CDR3, as DNA: TGTGCCAGCAGTTTAATGGGACATCAGTTCTACGAGCAGTACTTC.

This clonotype was recorded at least ten times. CDR3 region: CASSMTSGRSYEQYF. In DNA, the CDR3 is TGTGCCAGCAGCATGACTAGCGGGAGATCCTACGAGCAGTACTTC. This chain uses TRBV7-9 with TRBJ2-7, with 12 positions matching TRBD2. V shed 5 bases and J 1 base; nucleotides not matched to a gene: 3. The length of the CDR3 is 15 residues. Germline-derived CDR1 and CDR2 are SEHNR and FQNEAQ (reference sequence).

V gene TRBV7-3 combines with J gene TRBJ1-2, with 7 nucleotides matching TRBD1. J lost 8 bases, V lost 5 bases, and 14 bases had no gene match. The CDR3 runs to 15 residues. Per germline, CDR1 SGHTA and CDR2 FQGTGA. CDR3 protein: CASSTTGDGFVGYTF. The CDR3 coding sequence is TGTGCCAGCAGCACCACAGGGGATGGTTTTGTCGGCTACACCTTC.

This clonotype came up a few times. The gene calls are TRBV20-1 and TRBJ2-5; perhaps TRBD1 as D (6 bases). This CDR3 comprises 15 residues. Trimming left V 5 bases short and J 2 bases short, with 18 bases between. Germline CDR1 DFQATT, CDR2 SNEGSKA (reference sequence). CDR3 sequence: CSAGRTVVEQETQYF. DNA of the CDR3: TGCAGTGCTGGCAGGACAGTCGTGGAGCAAGAGACCCAGTACTTC.

The V call is TRBV6-2 or TRBV6-3, the J call TRBJ2-7; D uncertain. Germline CDR1 is MNHEY and CDR2 is SVGEGT. The CDR3 totals 13 residues. V gave up 10 bases and J gave up 4 bases, with 17 bases separating them. This CDR3 reads CATAAASIYEQYF. As DNA, the CDR3 is TGTGCCACCGCCGCAGCCTCAATATACGAGCAGTACTTC.

This clonotype was detected many times. This chain joins TRBV7-2 and TRBJ2-5; tentative D call: TRBD2 (6 bases). The germline CDR1 and CDR2 sequences are SGHTA and FQGNSA. The CDR3 has 15 amino acids. Trimming took off 3 bases at V and 5 bases at J, with 16 bases between the two ends. For the CDR3, the DNA is TGTGCCAGCAGCTTCCAAAGCGGGTACAGGGAGACCCAGTACTTC. Translated: CASSFQSGYRETQYF.

In its sample, this clonotype was seen a few times. The DNA for the CDR3 is TGTGCCAGCAGTTTTACCGGCTCCTACAATGAGCAGTTCTTC. Amino acid sequence: CASSFTGSYNEQFF. The chain employs TRBV27 and TRBJ2-1; no clear D gene. The V and J ends lost 3 bases and 0 bases respectively, with 6 bases between them. The germline V gene encodes CDR1 MNHEY and CDR2 SMNVEV (reference sequence). The CDR3 has 14 amino acids.

At least ten counts were recorded for this clonotype. The CDR3 DNA is TGTGCCAGCAGCAACCCGGGACGACGGAACCCCGGGACCCAGTACTTC. Its protein product is CASSNPGRRNPGTQYF. V is TRBV11-1 and J is TRBJ2-5; D possibly matches TRBD1 or TRBD2 (5 bases each). The CDR3 runs to 16 residues. The ends were cut back, 5 bases at V and 7 bases at J, with 23 bases in the middle. Germline V gene lookup returns CDR1 SGHAT and CDR2 FQDESV (reference sequence).

This clonotype was seen repeatedly, ten times or more. This rearrangement joins TRBV6-1 to TRBJ2-2; tentative D call: TRBD1 (7 bases). The V gene's germline CDR1 is MNHNS and CDR2 SASEGT. Trimming cost V 6 bases and J 3 bases, with 14 bases left between them. CDR3 length: 15 amino acids. The CDR3 loop reads CASRTGEEYTGELFF. CDR3 coding DNA: TGTGCCAGCAGAACAGGGGAGGAGTACACCGGGGAGCTGTTTTTT.

This clonotype was observed a few times. The chain is built from TRBV28 and TRBJ1-5; no reliable D call. This CDR3 spans 14 amino acids. V was shortened by 2 bases and J by 14 bases, with 19 bases between the two germline ends. Germline V gene lookup returns CDR1 MDHEN and CDR2 SYDVKM. CDR3 sequence: CASSLGGSLRDEHF. CDR3 DNA: TGTGCCAGCAGTTTAGGTGGGTCACTTCGCGATGAGCATTTT.

The sample holds many counts of this clonotype. V and J are TRBV2 and TRBJ2-4, with 12 bases matching TRBD2. The CDR3 length is 19 residues. CDR1 is SNHLY, CDR2 FYNNEI, per germline. V dropped 6 bases and J dropped 0; count of bases not matched to a gene: 12. The CDR3, as DNA: TGTGCCAGCAGATCAACTTGGACTAGCGGGATGATAGCCAAAAACATTCAGTACTTC. Encoded protein: CASRSTWTSGMIAKNIQYF.

This clonotype was seen at least ten times. V gene TRBV6-2 or TRBV6-3 combines with J gene TRBJ1-2, with D unclear. V was clipped by 8 bases and J by 3 bases, with 13 bases between them. This CDR3 contains 13 residues. Germline CDR1 reads MNHEY; CDR2 reads SVGEGT. In DNA, the CDR3 is TGTGCCAGCGAAGACGGATCTGACTATGGCTACACCTTC. Its protein product is CASEDGSDYGYTF.

This clonotype was seen more than once but under ten times. This chain joins TRBV13 and TRBJ2-7; the D is unclear. This CDR3 has 15 residues. V lost 1 base, J lost 6 bases, and 16 bases lay in between. In germline, CDR1 is PRHDT, CDR2 FYEKMQ (reference sequence). CDR3 residues: CASSLVVGPLPEQYF. The CDR3 DNA reads TGTGCCAGCAGCTTAGTGGTAGGACCCCTACCCGAGCAGTACTTC.

This clonotype was observed many times. The J gene is TRBJ2-3, the V gene TRBV2, with a tentative D call TRBD1 (6 bases). Trimming removed 3 bases from V and 2 bases from J, with 12 bases in between. This CDR3 is 15 amino acids long. CDR1 is SNHLY and CDR2 is FYNNEI in the germline V gene. This chain's CDR3 is CASSEWTESTDTQYF. The CDR3 coding sequence is TGTGCCAGCAGTGAGTGGACAGAATCCACAGATACGCAGTATTTT. The full variable domain, completed using reference TRBV2 and TRBJ2-3, is EPEVTQTPSHQVTQMGQEVILRCVPISNHLYFYWYRQILGQKVEFLVSFYNNEISEKSEIFDDQFSVERPDGSNFTLKIRSTKLEDSAMYFCASSEWTESTDTQYFGPGTRLTVL.

This clonotype was seen repeatedly, ten times or more. V usage is TRBV12-3 or TRBV12-4 and J usage is TRBJ2-1, with 9 bases identical to TRBD2. The length of the CDR3 is 15 residues. V gave up 3 bases and J gave up 9 bases; unmatched junction bases: 9. CDR3 in amino acids: CASSLRREGPVEQFF. CDR3 sequence (DNA): TGTGCCAGCAGTTTGAGGCGGGAGGGCCCGGTTGAGCAGTTCTTC.

This chain connects TRBV25-1 to TRBJ2-2; 7 bases agree with TRBD1. V lost 2 bases, J lost 8 bases, and 2 bases stayed unmatched. The CDR3 runs to 13 residues. Germline-derived CDR1 and CDR2 are MGHDK and SYGVNS. CDR3 amino acids: CASSEPGGGELFF. The CDR3 DNA follows: TGTGCCAGCAGTGAACCAGGGGGAGGGGAGCTGTTTTTT.

This sequence joins TRBV11-2 and TRBJ2-3; TRBD1 matches at 7 bases. The CDR3 spans 14 residues. Germline V gene lookup returns CDR1 SGHAT and CDR2 FQNNGV. The V segment lost 8 bases and the J segment 2 bases; nucleotides outside the gene matches: 7. The CDR3 protein is CASSSGQITDTQYF. The CDR3 DNA reads as TGTGCCAGCTCGTCGGGACAGATCACAGATACGCAGTATTTT. The complete variable domain, with remaining parts taken from reference TRBV11-2 and TRBJ2-3, reads EAGVAQSPRYKIIEKRQSVAFWCNPISGHATLYWYQQILGQGPKLLIQFQNNGVVDDSQLPKDRFSAERLKGVDSTLKIQPAKLEDSAVYLCASSSGQITDTQYFGPGTRLTVL.

There are many counts of this clonotype. The chain is built from TRBV9 and TRBJ2-3; the match to TRBD2 covers 8 bases. V trimming: 0 bases; J trimming: 8 bases; junction bases outside the gene matches: 5. The CDR3 length is 14 residues. Germline V gene lookup returns CDR1 SGDLS and CDR2 YYNGEE. Written as DNA, the CDR3 is TGTGCCAGCAGCGTAGAAGGGGGGACTAGTACGCAGTATTTT. Protein: CASSVEGGTSTQYF.

At least ten counts were recorded for this clonotype. The chain links TRBV7-9 to TRBJ2-3; tentatively, D is TRBD1 (5 bases). The CDR3 extends over 15 amino acids. Trimming left V 11 bases short and J 0 bases short, with 18 bases between. Germline values: CDR1 SEHNR, CDR2 FQNEAQ (reference sequence). The CDR3 loop is CALSSGQPSTDTQYF. The CDR3 DNA follows: TGTGCCCTCAGCTCCGGACAACCTAGCACAGATACGCAGTATTTT.

This clonotype was picked up many times. V usage is TRBV27 and J usage is TRBJ1-2; perhaps TRBD1 as D (6 bases). The ends were cut back, 6 bases at V and 0 bases at J, with 14 bases in the middle. CDR1 MNHEY and CDR2 SMNVEV come from the germline V gene (reference sequence). CDR3 length: 15 residues. CDR3 sequence reads: CASRERDTANYGYTF. In DNA form, the CDR3 reads TGTGCCAGCAGAGAGAGGGACACAGCTAACTATGGCTACACCTTC.